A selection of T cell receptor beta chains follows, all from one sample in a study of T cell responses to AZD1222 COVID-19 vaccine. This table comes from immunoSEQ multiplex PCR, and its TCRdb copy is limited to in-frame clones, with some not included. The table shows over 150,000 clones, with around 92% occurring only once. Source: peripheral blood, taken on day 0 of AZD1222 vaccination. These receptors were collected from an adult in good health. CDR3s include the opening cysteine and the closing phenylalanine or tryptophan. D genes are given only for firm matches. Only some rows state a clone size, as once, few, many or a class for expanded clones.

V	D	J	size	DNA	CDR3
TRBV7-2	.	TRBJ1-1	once	TGTGCCAGCAGCCTGCCGGGAGGCACTGAAGCTTTCTTT	CASSLPGGTEAFF
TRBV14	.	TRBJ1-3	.	TGTGCCAGCAGTCAAAACCAGGCTGTGGTCTCAGACACCATATATTTT	CASSQNQAVVSDTIYF
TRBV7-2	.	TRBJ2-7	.	TGTGCCACCCTGGTCCCCCCCGAGCAGTACTTC	CATLVPPEQYF
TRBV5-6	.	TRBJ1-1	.	TGTGCCAGCAGCTTGGCCAGGGGTCGTCTTGAAGCTTTCTTT	CASSLARGRLEAFF
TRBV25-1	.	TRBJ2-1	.	TGTGCCAGCAGTGAATCCCGGACATACCTTAGGGATGAGCAGTTCTTC	CASSESRTYLRDEQFF
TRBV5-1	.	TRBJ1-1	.	TGCGCCAGCAGTTGGACAGTGATGAACACTGAAGCTTTCTTT	CASSWTVMNTEAFF
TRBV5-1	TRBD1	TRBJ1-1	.	TGCGCCAGCAGCCCCGGGACAGGGAACACTGAAGCTTTCTTT	CASSPGTGNTEAFF
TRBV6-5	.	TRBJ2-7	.	TGTGCCAGCAGTTACTCGAGTGGGGAGCAGTACTTC	CASSYSSGEQYF
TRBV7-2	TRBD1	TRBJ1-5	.	TGTGCCAGCAGCTTAAGGCAGGGGGTGAATCAGCCCCAGCATTTT	CASSLRQGVNQPQHF
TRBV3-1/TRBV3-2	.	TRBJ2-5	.	TGTGCCAGCAGCCAAGTGTGGGATGGGGAGACCCAGTACTTC	CASSQVWDGETQYF
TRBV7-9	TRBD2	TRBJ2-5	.	TGTGCCAGCAGCCCAGGGACTACTAAGTACCAAGAGACCCAGTACTTC	CASSPGTTKYQETQYF
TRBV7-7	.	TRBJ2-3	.	TGTGCCAGCAGCTCCGGAGGCCCCAAGATTTGGGATACGCAGTATTTT	CASSSGGPKIWDTQYF
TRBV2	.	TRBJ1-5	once	TGTGCCAGCAGCGGGTCGGGAGGCAATCAGCCCCAGCATTTT	CASSGSGGNQPQHF
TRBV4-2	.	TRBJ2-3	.	TGTGCCAGCAGCCAAGCGGTGGGGGCCACAGATACGCAGTATTTT	CASSQAVGATDTQYF